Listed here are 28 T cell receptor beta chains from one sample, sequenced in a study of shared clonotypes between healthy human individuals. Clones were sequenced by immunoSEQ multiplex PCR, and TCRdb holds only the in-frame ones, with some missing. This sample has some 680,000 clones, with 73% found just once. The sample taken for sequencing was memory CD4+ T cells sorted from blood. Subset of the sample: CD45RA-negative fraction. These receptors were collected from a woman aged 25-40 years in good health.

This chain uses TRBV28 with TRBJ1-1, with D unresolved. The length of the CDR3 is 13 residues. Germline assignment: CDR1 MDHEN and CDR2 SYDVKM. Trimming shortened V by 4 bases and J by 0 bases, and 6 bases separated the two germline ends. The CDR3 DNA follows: TGTGCCAGCAGTTACGGTTTGAACACTGAAGCTTTCTTT. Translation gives CASSYGLNTEAFF.

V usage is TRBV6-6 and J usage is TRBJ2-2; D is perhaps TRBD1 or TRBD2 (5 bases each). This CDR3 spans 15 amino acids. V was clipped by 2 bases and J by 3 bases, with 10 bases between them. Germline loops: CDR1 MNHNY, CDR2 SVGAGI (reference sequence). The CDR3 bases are TGTGCCAGCAGTTACCGAGGGGCCTACACCGGGGAGCTGTTTTTT. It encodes CASSYRGAYTGELFF.

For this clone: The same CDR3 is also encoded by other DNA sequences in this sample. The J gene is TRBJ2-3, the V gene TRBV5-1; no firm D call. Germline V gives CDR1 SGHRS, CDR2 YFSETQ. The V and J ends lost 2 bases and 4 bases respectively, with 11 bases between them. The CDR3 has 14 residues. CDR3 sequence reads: CASSFAGGPDTQYF. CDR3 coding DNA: TGCGCCAGCAGCTTCGCCGGCGGCCCAGATACGCAGTATTTT.

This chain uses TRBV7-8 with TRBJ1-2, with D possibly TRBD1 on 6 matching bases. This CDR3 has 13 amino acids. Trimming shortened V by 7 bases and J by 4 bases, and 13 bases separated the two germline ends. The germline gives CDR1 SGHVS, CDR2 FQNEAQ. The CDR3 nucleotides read TGTGCCAGCACCAGACAGGTCTCCTATGGCTACACCTTC. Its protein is CASTRQVSYGYTF.

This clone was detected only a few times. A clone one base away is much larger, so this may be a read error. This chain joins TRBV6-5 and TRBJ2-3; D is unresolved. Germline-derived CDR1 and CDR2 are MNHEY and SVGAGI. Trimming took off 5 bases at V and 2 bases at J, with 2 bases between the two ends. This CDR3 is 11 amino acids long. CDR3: CASSNTDTQYF. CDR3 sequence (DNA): TGTGCCAGCAGTAACACAGATACGCAGTATTTT.

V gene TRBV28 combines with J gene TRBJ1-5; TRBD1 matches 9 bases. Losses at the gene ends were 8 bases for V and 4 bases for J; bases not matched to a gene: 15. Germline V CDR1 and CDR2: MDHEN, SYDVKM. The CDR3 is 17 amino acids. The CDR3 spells CASEKRDRAMSNQPQHF. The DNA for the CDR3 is TGTGCCAGCGAAAAACGGGACAGGGCTATGTCAAATCAGCCCCAGCATTTT.

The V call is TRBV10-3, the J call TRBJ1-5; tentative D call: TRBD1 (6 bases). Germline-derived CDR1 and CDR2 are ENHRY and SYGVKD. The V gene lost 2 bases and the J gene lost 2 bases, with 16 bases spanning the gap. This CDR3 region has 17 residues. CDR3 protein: CAISEKGGSGGNQPQHF. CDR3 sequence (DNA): TGTGCCATCAGTGAGAAGGGGGGCTCTGGGGGCAATCAGCCCCAGCATTTT.

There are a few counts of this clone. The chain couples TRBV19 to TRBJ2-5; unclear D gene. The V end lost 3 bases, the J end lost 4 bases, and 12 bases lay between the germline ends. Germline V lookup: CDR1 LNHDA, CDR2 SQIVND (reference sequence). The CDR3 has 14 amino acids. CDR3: CASSMNAGLETQYF. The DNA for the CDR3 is TGTGCCAGTAGTATGAATGCAGGCCTAGAGACCCAGTACTTC.

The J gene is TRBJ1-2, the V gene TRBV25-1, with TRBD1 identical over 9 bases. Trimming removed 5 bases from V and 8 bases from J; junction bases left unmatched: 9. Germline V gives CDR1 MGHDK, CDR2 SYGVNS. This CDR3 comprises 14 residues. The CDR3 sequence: CASSKTGTGWGYTF. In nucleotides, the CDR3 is TGTGCCAGCAGTAAAACAGGGACAGGGTGGGGCTACACCTTC.

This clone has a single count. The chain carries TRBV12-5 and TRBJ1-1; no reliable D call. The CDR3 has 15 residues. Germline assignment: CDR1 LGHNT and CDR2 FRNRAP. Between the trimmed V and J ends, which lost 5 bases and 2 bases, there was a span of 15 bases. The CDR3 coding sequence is TGTGCTAGTGGTCCCGGGAGCCTCCTAAACACTGAAGCTTTCTTT. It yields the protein CASGPGSLLNTEAFF.

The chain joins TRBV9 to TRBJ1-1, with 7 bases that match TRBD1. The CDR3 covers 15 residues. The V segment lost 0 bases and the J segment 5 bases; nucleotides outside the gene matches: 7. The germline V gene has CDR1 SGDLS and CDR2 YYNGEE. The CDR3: CASSVVQAGGTEAFF. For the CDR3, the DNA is TGTGCCAGCAGCGTAGTACAGGCAGGGGGGACTGAAGCTTTCTTT.

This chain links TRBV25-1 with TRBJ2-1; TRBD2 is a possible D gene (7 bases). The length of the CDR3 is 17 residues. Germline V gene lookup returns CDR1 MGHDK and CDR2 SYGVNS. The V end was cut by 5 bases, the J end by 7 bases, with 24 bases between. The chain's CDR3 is CASSTWGAGSGRNEQFF. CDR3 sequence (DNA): TGTGCCAGCAGTACCTGGGGGGCGGGTAGCGGGCGGAATGAGCAGTTCTTC.

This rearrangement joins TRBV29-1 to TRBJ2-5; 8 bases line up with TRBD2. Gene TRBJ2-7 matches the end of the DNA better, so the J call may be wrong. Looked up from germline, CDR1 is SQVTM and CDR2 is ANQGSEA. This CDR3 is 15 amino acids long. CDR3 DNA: TGCAGCGTTGGGCCGGCCAGCGGGAGAGCCTACGAGCAGTACTTC. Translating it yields CSVGPASGRAYEQYF.

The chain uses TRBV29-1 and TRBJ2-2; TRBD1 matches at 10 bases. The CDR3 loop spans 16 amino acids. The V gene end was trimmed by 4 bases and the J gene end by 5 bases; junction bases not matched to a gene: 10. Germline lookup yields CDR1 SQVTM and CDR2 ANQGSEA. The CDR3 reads CSVVFWGTGETGELFF. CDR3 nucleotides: TGCAGCGTTGTTTTTTGGGGGACAGGGGAAACCGGGGAGCTGTTTTTT.

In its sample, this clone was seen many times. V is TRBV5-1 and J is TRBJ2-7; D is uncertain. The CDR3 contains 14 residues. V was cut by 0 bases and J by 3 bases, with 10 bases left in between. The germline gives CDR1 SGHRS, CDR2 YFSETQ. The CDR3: CASSLASLNYEQYF. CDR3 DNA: TGCGCCAGCAGCTTGGCCTCACTAAACTACGAGCAGTACTTC.

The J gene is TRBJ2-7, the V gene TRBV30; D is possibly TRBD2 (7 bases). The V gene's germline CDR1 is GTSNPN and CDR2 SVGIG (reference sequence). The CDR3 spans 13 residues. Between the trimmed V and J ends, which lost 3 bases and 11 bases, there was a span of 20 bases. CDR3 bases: TGTGCCTGGAGACTCACTGGGGGGCGGGAGAAGTACTTC. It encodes CAWRLTGGREKYF.

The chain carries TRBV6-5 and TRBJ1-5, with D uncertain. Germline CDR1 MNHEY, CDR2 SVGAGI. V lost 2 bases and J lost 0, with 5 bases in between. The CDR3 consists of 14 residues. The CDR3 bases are TGTGCCAGCAGTTACCGGAATAGCAATCAGCCCCAGCATTTT. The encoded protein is CASSYRNSNQPQHF.

The CDR3 sequence is CASSSTVMNTEAFF. CDR3 coding DNA: TGTGCCAGCAGCTCCACAGTCATGAACACTGAAGCTTTCTTT. The rearrangement joins TRBV11-2 to TRBJ1-1; D ambiguous. The V and J ends lost 4 bases and 0 bases respectively, with 9 bases between them. The CDR3 has 14 amino acids. The germline CDR1 and CDR2 sequences are SGHAT and FQNNGV.

The CDR3 DNA sequence: TGCAGCGTTGAAATGAGGGGACTAGCGGGAGGAATGTACGAGCAGTACTTC. This sequence encodes CSVEMRGLAGGMYEQYF. This chain uses TRBV29-1 with TRBJ2-7, with 15 positions matching TRBD2. Germline V gene lookup returns CDR1 SQVTM and CDR2 ANQGSEA. The CDR3 totals 17 residues. V shed 2 bases and J 4 bases; nucleotides not matched to a gene: 9.

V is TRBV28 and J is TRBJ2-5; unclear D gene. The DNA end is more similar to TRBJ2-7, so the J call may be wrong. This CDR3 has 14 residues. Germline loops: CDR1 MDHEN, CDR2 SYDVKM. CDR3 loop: CASRSVAGAYEQYF. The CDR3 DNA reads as TGTGCCAGTAGGTCCGTGGCAGGCGCGTACGAGCAGTACTTC.

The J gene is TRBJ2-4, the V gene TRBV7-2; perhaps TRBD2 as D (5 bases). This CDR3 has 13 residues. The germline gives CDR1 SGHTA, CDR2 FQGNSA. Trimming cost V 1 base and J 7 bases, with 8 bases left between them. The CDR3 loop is CASSLGGQNIQYF. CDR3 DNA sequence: TGTGCCAGCAGCTTAGGCGGGCAGAACATTCAGTACTTC.

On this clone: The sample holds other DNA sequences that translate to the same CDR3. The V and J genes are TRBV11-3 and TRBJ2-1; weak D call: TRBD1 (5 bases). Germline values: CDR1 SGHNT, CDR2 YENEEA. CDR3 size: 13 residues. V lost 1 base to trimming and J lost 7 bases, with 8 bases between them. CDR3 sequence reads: CASSLGGANEQFF. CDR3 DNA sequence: TGTGCCAGCAGCTTAGGGGGCGCGAATGAGCAGTTCTTC.

The chain's CDR3 is CASNPGKTGRDTQYF. CDR3 nucleotides: TGTGCCAGCAATCCCGGTAAGACAGGACGGGATACGCAGTATTTT. The chain recombines TRBV2 with TRBJ2-3; D is perhaps TRBD1 (6 bases). This CDR3 comprises 15 residues. The V and J ends lost 7 bases and 6 bases respectively, with 20 bases between them. Germline lookup yields CDR1 SNHLY and CDR2 FYNNEI. The full variable domain, completed using reference TRBV2 and TRBJ2-3, is EPEVTQTPSHQVTQMGQEVILRCVPISNHLYFYWYRQILGQKVEFLVSFYNNEISEKSEIFDDQFSVERPDGSNFTLKIRSTKLEDSAMYFCASNPGKTGRDTQYFGPGTRLTVL.

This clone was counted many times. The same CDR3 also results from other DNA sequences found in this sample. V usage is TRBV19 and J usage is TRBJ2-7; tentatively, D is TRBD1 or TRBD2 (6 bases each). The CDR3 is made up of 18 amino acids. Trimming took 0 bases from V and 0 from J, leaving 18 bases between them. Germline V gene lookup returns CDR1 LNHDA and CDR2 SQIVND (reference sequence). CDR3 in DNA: TGTGCCAGTAGTATAGAGCCGTGGGGGGCCCCCAACTCCTACGAGCAGTACTTC. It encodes CASSIEPWGAPNSYEQYF.

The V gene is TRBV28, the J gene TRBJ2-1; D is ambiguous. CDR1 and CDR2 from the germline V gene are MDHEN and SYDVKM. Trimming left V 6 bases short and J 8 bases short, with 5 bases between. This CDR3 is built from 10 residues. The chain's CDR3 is CASRRYEQFF. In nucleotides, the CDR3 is TGTGCCAGCAGGAGATATGAGCAGTTCTTC. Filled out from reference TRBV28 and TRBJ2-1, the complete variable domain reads DVKVTQSSRYLVKRTGEKVFLECVQDMDHENMFWYRQDPGLGLRLIYFSYDVKMKEKGDIPEGYSVSREKKERFSLILESASTNQTSMYLCASRRYEQFFGPGTRLTVL.

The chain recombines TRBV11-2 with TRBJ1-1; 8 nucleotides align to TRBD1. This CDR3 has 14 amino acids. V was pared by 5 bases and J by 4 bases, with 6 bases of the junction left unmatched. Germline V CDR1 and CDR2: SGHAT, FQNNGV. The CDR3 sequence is CASSTQTGGTEAFF. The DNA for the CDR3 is TGTGCCAGCAGCACGCAAACAGGGGGCACTGAAGCTTTCTTT.

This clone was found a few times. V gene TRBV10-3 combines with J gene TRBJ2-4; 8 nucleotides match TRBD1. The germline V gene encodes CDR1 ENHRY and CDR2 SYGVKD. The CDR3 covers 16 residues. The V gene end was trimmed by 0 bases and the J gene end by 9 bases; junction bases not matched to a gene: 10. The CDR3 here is CAISESSAAGGGIQYF. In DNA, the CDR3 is TGTGCCATCAGTGAGTCGTCAGCGGCAGGGGGCGGCATTCAGTACTTC.

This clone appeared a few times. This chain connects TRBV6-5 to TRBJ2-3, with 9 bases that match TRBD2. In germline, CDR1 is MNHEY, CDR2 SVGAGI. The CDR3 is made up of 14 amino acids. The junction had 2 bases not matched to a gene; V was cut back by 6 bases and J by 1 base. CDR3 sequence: CASSRTSGTDTQYF. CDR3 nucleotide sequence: TGTGCCAGCAGCAGGACTAGCGGCACAGATACGCAGTATTTT.